This T cell receptor (beta chain) comes out of a study of neurological immune-mediated disorders. TCRdb ran MiXCR on the 5' RACE reads and lists one entry per CDR3 protein. The sample includes around 50,000 distinct CDR3 sequences, less than 15% of them seen just once. Time point defined: longitudinal time-point 2. This clonotype has at least ten counts. Input material: PBMCs. This receptor was identified in a male donor with HTLV-1-associated myelopathy (HAM/TSP).

CDR3 in amino acids: CSVGTGHFSSPLHF. The CDR3, as DNA: TGCAGCGTCGGGACAGGGCATTTTAGTTCACCCCTCCACTTT. The chain uses TRBV29-1 and TRBJ1-6; TRBD1 matches at 9 bases. CDR3 length: 14 amino acids. Germline V gene data show CDR1 as SQVTM and CDR2 as ANQGSEA. V lost 6 bases, J lost 9 bases, and 9 bases stayed unmatched.